This T cell receptor (beta chain) appears in the sequencing data of a study of early stage breast cancer tumors. General study results and limits: Tumors had about 2.5-fold higher T cell density and higher clonality than adjacent normal breast tissue. Tumor and normal breast were distinguished via blood comparison in about 85% of the 16 patients.

The germline gives CDR1 SGHAT, CDR2 FQNNGV. Trimming at V came to 7 bases and at J to 0 bases, leaving 5 bases not matched to a gene. The CDR3 has 15 residues. Profiling relied on immunoSEQ multiplex PCR, and the TCRdb table lists in-frame clones only, not all of them. The data show 25,000 to 35,000 clones, around three quarters seen once. To note about this clone: What it recognizes is unknown.

The V gene is TRBV11-2, the J gene TRBJ2-7; 11 bases agree with TRBD2. The clonotype originates from a person between 60 and 69 years old with breast cancer. Sequenced: blood. The CDR3 region is CASMHGTSGSYEQYF. The CDR3 DNA reads TGTGCCAGCATGCATGGGACTAGCGGCTCCTACGAGCAGTACTTC.